This T cell receptor (beta chain) was observed in a study of blood T cell repertoires in COVID-19. V lost 5 bases to trimming and J lost 1 base; unmatched junction nucleotides: 5. The CDR3 has 15 residues. Germline assignment: CDR1 SGHTA and CDR2 FQGNSA. Data came from immunoSEQ multiplex PCR; TCRdb stores just in-frame clones and leaves some out. The repertoire consists of under 150,000 clones, with around nine tenths occurring once and the leading ten covering approximately 2.3%. The receptor was derived from a woman between 45 and 60 years old who had recovered from COVID-19. The chain couples TRBV7-2 to TRBJ2-7, with 10 bases matching TRBD1. Sequenced sample: PBMCs or T cells enriched from blood (not recorded which). CDR3 amino acids: CASSPGQGRSYEQYF. The CDR3 DNA sequence: TGTGCCAGCAGCCCGGGACAGGGGAGGTCCTACGAGCAGTACTTC.